The 23 T cell receptor beta chains presented below share a single source sample, sequenced in a study of CD8+CD57+ T cells in acquired aplastic anemia. CD8+CD57+ cell expansion, shown by flow cytometry, had occurred in the patients selected for sequencing. Genomic DNA, serving as template, underwent TCR beta VDJ and CDR3 profiling. Using its own MiXCR run on the reads, TCRdb lists one record per CDR3 protein. Of hundreds of thousands of distinct CDR3 sequences in the sample, around 43% were seen once. Sequencing used sorted CD4+, CD8+, or CD8+CD57+ T cells (not recorded which) from PBMCs. These TCRs come from a human donor with aplastic anemia.

This clonotype was seen at least ten times. At one end, the junction sequence differs from germline, possibly due to a read error. V usage is TRBV7-7 and J usage is TRBJ2-1; possible D gene TRBD2, 7 bases. CDR1 SSHAT and CDR2 FNYEAQ come from the germline V gene (reference sequence). This CDR3 comprises 13 residues. The DNA for the CDR3 is TGTGCTAGCAGCTTAGGGGGAGGGGATGAGCAGTTCTTC. Translating it yields CASSLGGGDEQFF. Using reference TRBV7-7 and TRBJ2-1 for the parts outside the CDR3, the full variable domain is GAGVSQSPRYKVTKRGQDVTLRCDPISSHATLYWYQQALGQGPEFLTYFNYEAQPDKSGLPSDRFSAERPEGSISTLTIQRTEQRDSAMYRCASSLGGGDEQFFGPGTRLTVL.

This clonotype turned up a few times. V gene TRBV11-3 combines with J gene TRBJ1-1; tentatively, D is TRBD1 (6 bases). V was pared by 5 bases and J by 6 bases, with 19 bases between. This CDR3 is 15 amino acids long. CDR1 is SGHNT and CDR2 is YENEEA in the germline V gene. DNA of the CDR3: TGTGCCAGCAGCCAATCGGGTACAGGGAGCGCTGAAGCTTTCTTT. Its protein is CASSQSGTGSAEAFF.

The V gene is TRBV24-1, the J gene TRBJ2-7; D perhaps matches TRBD1 (6 bases). Looked up from germline, CDR1 is KGHDR and CDR2 is SFDVKD. This CDR3 is 16 amino acids long. V was trimmed by 2 bases and J by 3 bases, leaving 16 bases between them. CDR3 DNA: TGTGCCACCAGTGATTCCACCGACAGGCCGAGCTACGAGCAGTACTTC. Translated, it gives CATSDSTDRPSYEQYF.

This clonotype was found many times. The chain is built from TRBV3-1 and TRBJ2-3; D unclear. Trimming took 4 bases from V and 6 from J, leaving 14 bases between them. Germline V lookup: CDR1 LGHDT, CDR2 YNNKEL (reference sequence). This CDR3 is built from 14 residues. DNA for the CDR3: TGTGCCAGCAGCCCCTGGGCTAGAACTGATACGCAGTATTTT. This encodes CASSPWARTDTQYF.

This clonotype was recorded at least ten times. The J gene is TRBJ1-6, the V gene TRBV5-5; tentatively, D is TRBD1 (5 bases). Germline V lookup: CDR1 SGHKS, CDR2 YYEKEE (reference sequence). V was clipped by 5 bases and J by 8 bases, with 8 bases between them. The CDR3 extends over 12 amino acids. CDR3: CASSLGDSPLHF. CDR3 DNA: TGTGCCAGCAGTTTAGGGGATTCACCCCTCCACTTT.

The sample holds a few counts of this clonotype. At one boundary the junction diverges from the germline segment, which might be a read error. The chain has TRBV7-3 and TRBJ2-7; perhaps TRBD2 as D (6 bases). Looked up from germline, CDR1 is SGHTA and CDR2 is FQGTGA. The CDR3 has 15 amino acids. CDR3 in amino acids: CAGSQDGAGSYEQYF. The CDR3 DNA reads as TGTGCCGGCAGCCAAGATGGTGCGGGATCTTACGAGCAGTACTTC.

This chain connects TRBV15 to TRBJ2-3; TRBD2 aligns across 7 bases. The CDR3 covers 16 residues. Germline CDR1 reads LNHNV; CDR2 reads YYDKDF (reference sequence). V shed 3 bases, J shed 5 bases, and the junction held 11 bases outside the gene matches. The CDR3 protein is CATSSETGGSKDTQYF. CDR3 DNA sequence: TGTGCCACCAGCAGTGAGACGGGGGGTTCGAAAGATACGCAGTATTTT. Supplemented by reference TRBV15 and TRBJ2-3, the full variable domain reads DAMVIQNPRYQVTQFGKPVTLSCSQTLNHNVMYWYQQKSSQAPKLLFHYYDKDFNNEADTPDNFQSRRPNTSFCFLDIRSPGLGDTAMYLCATSSETGGSKDTQYFGPGTRLTVL.

The V and J genes are TRBV5-1 and TRBJ2-3, with TRBD2 identical over 9 bases. Germline loops: CDR1 SGHRS, CDR2 YFSETQ. The V gene end was trimmed by 0 bases and the J gene end by 6 bases; junction bases not matched to a gene: 8. The CDR3 covers 16 residues. The CDR3 loop reads CASSLALAGVVDTQYF. CDR3 coding DNA: TGCGCCAGCAGCTTGGCTTTAGCGGGGGTTGTGGATACGCAGTATTTT.

J is TRBJ2-3 and V is TRBV9; D unresolved. Germline V CDR1 and CDR2: SGDLS, YYNGEE. Between the trimmed V and J ends, which lost 0 bases and 6 bases, there was a span of 5 bases. This CDR3 is built from 12 residues. Here the CDR3 reads CASSVVGDTQYF. For the CDR3, the DNA is TGTGCCAGCAGCGTAGTTGGGGATACGCAGTATTTT.

V gene TRBV19 combines with J gene TRBJ2-1; D is possibly TRBD2 (6 bases). In germline, CDR1 is LNHDA, CDR2 SQIVND (reference sequence). The CDR3 spans 13 residues. V was clipped by 5 bases and J by 7 bases, with 12 bases between them. The CDR3: CASSVLGGNEQFF. CDR3 bases: TGTGCCAGTAGTGTGTTGGGGGGAAATGAGCAGTTCTTC.

This clonotype was counted many times. The rearrangement links TRBV20-1 to TRBJ2-7; D may correspond to TRBD1 or TRBD2 (5 bases each). Germline CDR1 is DFQATT and CDR2 is SNEGSKA (reference sequence). With 0 bases removed from V and 2 bases from J, the gap between germline ends came to 17 bases. CDR3 size: 16 residues. The CDR3 spells CSARDLDSGRPYEQYF. The CDR3 nucleotides are TGCAGTGCTAGAGATCTCGATTCGGGACGGCCCTACGAGCAGTACTTC.

The chain carries TRBV29-1 and TRBJ2-1; 11 nucleotides align to TRBD2. This CDR3 has 16 residues. Per germline, CDR1 SQVTM and CDR2 ANQGSEA. The junction had 6 bases not matched to a gene; V was cut back by 1 base and J by 4 bases. CDR3 sequence reads: CSVEGATSGEYNEQFF. The CDR3 DNA reads as TGCAGCGTTGAAGGCGCGACTAGCGGGGAATACAATGAGCAGTTCTTC.

This chain uses TRBV12-3 or TRBV12-4 with TRBJ1-2, with D uncertain. V was clipped by 3 bases and J by 10 bases, with 18 bases between them. The CDR3 sequence is 14 residues long. CDR3 bases: TGTGCCAGCAGTTTCCGGACGGAACTATGGGACTACACCTTC. Translating gives CASSFRTELWDYTF.

The V and J genes are TRBV5-1 and TRBJ1-4; D is perhaps TRBD1 (5 bases). Germline loops: CDR1 SGHRS, CDR2 YFSETQ. V dropped 0 bases and J dropped 10 bases, with 13 bases sitting between them. This CDR3 has 14 amino acids. CDR3 protein: CASSLEGRIGKLFF. For the CDR3, the DNA is TGCGCCAGCAGCTTGGAGGGGCGGATTGGAAAACTGTTTTTT. Combining the CDR3 with reference TRBV5-1 and TRBJ1-4 gives the whole variable domain KAGVTQTPRYLIKTRGQQVTLSCSPISGHRSVSWYQQTPGQGLQFLFEYFSETQRNKGNFPGRFSGRQFSNSRSEMNVSTLELGDSALYLCASSLEGRIGKLFFGSGTQLSVL.

For this clonotype: This may come from a read error, since a much larger clone is one base off. The CDR3 here is CASSRTSGQDTRYF. As DNA, the CDR3 is TGTGCCAGCAGCCGGACTAGCGGACAAGATACGCGGTATTTT. The V and J genes are TRBV9 and TRBJ2-3; 10 bases match TRBD2. CDR1 and CDR2 from the germline V gene are SGDLS and YYNGEE. The length of the CDR3 is 14 residues.

The chain uses TRBV10-3 and TRBJ2-7; a weak D match, TRBD1 (6 bases). From germline, CDR1 is ENHRY and CDR2 SYGVKD. Trimming took 4 bases from V and 2 from J, leaving 12 bases between them. This CDR3 is built from 14 residues. The CDR3: CAISGNHRAYEQYF. The CDR3 DNA reads TGTGCCATCAGTGGAAACCACAGGGCCTACGAGCAGTACTTC.

This clonotype showed up many times. V gene TRBV20-1 combines with J gene TRBJ1-1; TRBD1 aligns across 7 bases. The CDR3 is made up of 14 amino acids. Germline V gene data show CDR1 as DFQATT and CDR2 as SNEGSKA (reference sequence). V lost 6 bases to trimming and J lost 3 bases; unmatched junction nucleotides: 10. CDR3: CSAPDRAWDTEAFF. The CDR3 DNA sequence: TGCAGTGCCCCTGACAGGGCCTGGGACACTGAAGCTTTCTTT.

This sequence joins TRBV29-1 and TRBJ2-7, with unresolved D. CDR1 SQVTM and CDR2 ANQGSEA come from the germline V gene. Trimming stripped 3 bases from V and 1 base from J, with 13 bases between. The length of the CDR3 is 14 residues. The CDR3 DNA sequence: TGCAGCGTTGACGGCTCCAAGTGGTCCTACGAGCAGTACTTC. It encodes CSVDGSKWSYEQYF.

This chain connects TRBV19 to TRBJ2-1, with TRBD2 as a possible D gene (6 bases). Germline CDR1 is LNHDA and CDR2 is SQIVND (reference sequence). The V end was cut by 7 bases, the J end by 5 bases, with 15 bases between. The CDR3 runs to 14 residues. The CDR3 loop is CASKPPSVDNEQFF. The DNA of the CDR3 is TGTGCCAGTAAGCCTCCTAGCGTGGACAATGAGCAGTTCTTC.

The chain couples TRBV7-6 to TRBJ1-4; 7 nucleotides align to TRBD1. V dropped 5 bases and J dropped 8; count of bases not matched to a gene: 8. This CDR3 region has 14 residues. Germline lookup yields CDR1 SGHVS and CDR2 FNYEAQ. The CDR3: CASSQTGRGEKLFF. The CDR3 DNA reads TGTGCCAGCAGCCAGACAGGGCGAGGAGAAAAACTGTTTTTT.

There are many counts of this clonotype. The rearrangement uses TRBV5-8 and TRBJ1-2; D may be TRBD1 (5 bases). Germline V gene lookup returns CDR1 SGHTS and CDR2 YDEGEE. With 3 bases removed from V and 7 bases from J, the gap between germline ends came to 10 bases. The CDR3 runs to 12 residues. The CDR3 region is CASSSGLGGYTF. Here the CDR3 DNA reads TGTGCCAGCAGCTCGGGACTAGGTGGCTACACCTTC.

The V call is TRBV7-9, the J call TRBJ2-3; weak D call: TRBD2 (6 bases). V was trimmed by 5 bases and J by 4 bases, leaving 16 bases between them. Germline values: CDR1 SEHNR, CDR2 FQNEAQ (reference sequence). This CDR3 contains 15 residues. Here the CDR3 reads CASSGRGRGSDTQYF. As DNA, the CDR3 is TGTGCCAGCAGCGGAAGGGGTCGGGGGTCAGATACGCAGTATTTT.

This clonotype was seen repeatedly, ten times or more. The chain combines TRBV2 with TRBJ2-2, with TRBD2 identical over 10 bases. J was trimmed by 2 bases and V by 3 bases; bases with no gene match: 3. Germline V lookup: CDR1 SNHLY, CDR2 FYNNEI. The CDR3 covers 16 residues. CDR3 protein: CASSDLAGVNTGELFF. The CDR3 DNA reads TGTGCCAGCAGTGATCTAGCGGGGGTTAACACCGGGGAGCTGTTTTTT.